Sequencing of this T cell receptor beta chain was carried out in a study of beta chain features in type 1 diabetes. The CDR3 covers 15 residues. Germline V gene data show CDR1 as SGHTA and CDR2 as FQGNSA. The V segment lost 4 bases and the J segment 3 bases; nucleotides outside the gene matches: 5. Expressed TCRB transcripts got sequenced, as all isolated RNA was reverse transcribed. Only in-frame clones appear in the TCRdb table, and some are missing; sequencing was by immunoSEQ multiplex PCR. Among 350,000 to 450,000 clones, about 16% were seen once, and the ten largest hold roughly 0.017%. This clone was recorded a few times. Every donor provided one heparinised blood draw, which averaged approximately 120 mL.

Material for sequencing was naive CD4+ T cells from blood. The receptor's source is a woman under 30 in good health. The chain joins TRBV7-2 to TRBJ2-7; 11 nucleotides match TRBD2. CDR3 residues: CASSSASGRHYEQYF. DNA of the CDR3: TGTGCCAGCAGCTCAGCTAGCGGGAGGCACTACGAGCAGTACTTC.